The sequence of this TCR beta chain was determined in a study of tumor-infiltrating lymphocytes in primary liver carcinoma. About the research overall: Patients of both sexes were 30 to 69 years old.

The germline V gene has CDR1 SGHTA and CDR2 FQGTGA. Unmatched junction bases numbered 10, after V lost 3 bases and J lost 7 bases. This CDR3 has 16 amino acids. Extraction of RNA together with DNA used 20-30 mg of unsorted bulk tissue. Using a constant-region primer together with ProtoScript II reverse transcriptase, TCR beta cDNA was made from 500 ng of total RNA. Libraries covering TCR beta were generated through three nested multiplex PCR rounds (using a slightly modified ARM-PCR). In the first two PCR rounds, TRBV1-TRBV30 forward primers were paired with a C-beta reverse primer, and each round lasted approximately 9 cycles. TCRdb reprocessed the multiplex PCR reads with MiXCR, giving one entry per CDR3 protein. The sample contains more than 95,000 distinct CDR3 sequences, 55% to 75% of which appear only once. General study findings and limits: Blood fell significantly below tumors in its top-250-clone fraction (p = 0.039).

Points on this clonotype: Its specificity is unknown.

The chain recombines TRBV7-3 with TRBJ2-1; TRBD2 agrees at 9 bases. The source material was liver tumor tissue from sampling region 3. Subset noted: tumor region T3, left-lateral pole. This TCR was recovered from an older woman with primary liver carcinoma and hepatitis B virus infection. Written as DNA, the CDR3 is TGTGCCAGCAGCTTGTTAGCGGGGGTAACTTGGAATGAGCAGTTCTTC. Amino acids: CASSLLAGVTWNEQFF.